This passage covers 8 T cell receptor beta chains from one sample sequenced in a study of CXCR3-negative and CXCR3-positive naive CD8 T cells. Researchers prepared the TRB cDNA libraries using 5' RACE with UMI labels. Following a re-call of the 5' RACE reads, TCRdb has one entry per CDR3 protein and lacks DNA. This sample lists 46,000 or so distinct CDR3 sequences; its ten largest clones have roughly 2.3%. The source material was naive CXCR3- CD8+ T cells from blood. The subset denotes: CD45RO-CCR7+CD27+CD95- naive CD8+ T cells lacking CXCR3 (TNR3-). These receptors all come from a human donor in good health. Some clones in this sample may be carry-over from other donors' samples.

This chain connects TRBV5-1 to TRBJ1-1; as DNA is missing, the TRBD1 call by TCRdb cannot be tested. The CDR3 loop spans 14 amino acids. Germline values: CDR1 SGHRS, CDR2 YFSETQ. CDR3: CASSYGQGATEAFF.

The V gene is TRBV29-1, the J gene TRBJ1-5. The CDR3 consists of 13 residues. The germline CDR1 and CDR2 sequences are SQVTM and ANQGSEA. CDR3: CSVVEDGNQPQHF.

The chain joins TRBV7-2 to TRBJ2-1; checking the TCRdb D call of TRBD1 is not possible without DNA. The CDR3 totals 18 residues. Germline CDR1 and CDR2: SGHTA and FQGNSA. CDR3 region: CASSLGPGQGAFGDEQFF.

The chain combines TRBV29-1 with TRBJ2-5; TCRdb gives TRBD2 as the D gene, but with no DNA this cannot be confirmed. In germline, CDR1 is SQVTM, CDR2 ANQGSEA. The CDR3 spans 13 residues. This CDR3 reads CNGTSGDQETQYF.

The genes are TRBV10-3 and TRBJ1-6. This CDR3 is 15 amino acids long. The germline V gene has CDR1 ENHRY and CDR2 SYGVKD. CDR3: CASKRATEDNSPLHF.

Judged by frequency, this clonotype is medium-sized. The chain joins TRBV28 to TRBJ2-7; there is no DNA to check the TCRdb D call of TRBD1. This CDR3 has 13 amino acids. Germline CDR1 reads MDHEN; CDR2 reads SYDVKM. The CDR3 sequence is CASSFQGSGEQYF. The full variable domain, in which reference TRBV28 and TRBJ2-7 provide the parts outside the CDR3, is DVKVTQSSRYLVKRTGEKVFLECVQDMDHENMFWYRQDPGLGLRLIYFSYDVKMKEKGDIPEGYSVSREKKERFSLILESASTNQTSMYLCASSFQGSGEQYFGPGTRLTVT.

This chain links TRBV5-1 with TRBJ1-3; TCRdb picks TRBD1, but there is no DNA to check that call. Germline V lookup: CDR1 SGHRS, CDR2 YFSETQ. This CDR3 region has 14 residues. The CDR3 sequence is CASSPDSPGNTIYF.

This CDR3 reads CSVDWFDTSGDNEQFF. The chain couples TRBV29-1 to TRBJ2-1; lacking DNA, the TRBD2 call made by TCRdb goes unchecked. The germline gives CDR1 SQVTM, CDR2 ANQGSEA. The CDR3 runs 16 residues.